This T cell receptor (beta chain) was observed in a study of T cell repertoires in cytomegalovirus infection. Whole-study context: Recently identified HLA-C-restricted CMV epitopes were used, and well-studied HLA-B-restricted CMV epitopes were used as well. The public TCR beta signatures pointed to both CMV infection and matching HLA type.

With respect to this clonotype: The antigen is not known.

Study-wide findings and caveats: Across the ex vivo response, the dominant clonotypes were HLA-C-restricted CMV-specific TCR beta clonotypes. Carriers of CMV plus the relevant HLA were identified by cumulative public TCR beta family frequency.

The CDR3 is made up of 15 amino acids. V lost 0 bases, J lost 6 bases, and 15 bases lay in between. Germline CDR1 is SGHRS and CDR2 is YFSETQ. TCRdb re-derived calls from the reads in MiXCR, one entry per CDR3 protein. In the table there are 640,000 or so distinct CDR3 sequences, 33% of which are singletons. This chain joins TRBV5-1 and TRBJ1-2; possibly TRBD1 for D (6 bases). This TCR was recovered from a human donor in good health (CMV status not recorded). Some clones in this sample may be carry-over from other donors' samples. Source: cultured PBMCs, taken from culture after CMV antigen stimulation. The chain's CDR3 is CASSLETTGSHGYTF. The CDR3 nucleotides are TGCGCCAGCAGCTTGGAAACCACAGGGAGCCATGGCTACACCTTC.